These 3 T cell receptor beta chains originate from one sample sequenced in a study of blood T cell repertoires in COVID-19. The table came from immunoSEQ multiplex PCR; TCRdb's copy has only in-frame clones and leaves some out. The sample lists 37,000 or so clones; 70% to 80% were seen once. The sample was peripheral blood. The origin of the receptors is a man between 60 and 75 years old with active COVID-19.

The chain employs TRBV19 and TRBJ1-1, with 11 bases aligning to TRBD1. The CDR3 spans 15 residues. Germline V CDR1 and CDR2: LNHDA, SQIVND (reference sequence). The J segment lost 5 bases and the V segment lost 5 bases, leaving 7 bases of the junction unmatched. The DNA for the CDR3 is TGTGCCAGTAGTGGGAGGACAGGGGGCGCGACTGAAGCTTTCTTT. It specifies CASSGRTGGATEAFF.

This chain connects TRBV19 to TRBJ2-5; possibly TRBD2 for D (5 bases). This CDR3 has 14 residues. Germline assignment: CDR1 LNHDA and CDR2 SQIVND (reference sequence). The V end was cut by 1 base, the J end by 2 bases, with 8 bases between. CDR3 sequence: CASSIGTSQETQYF. CDR3 sequence (DNA): TGTGCCAGTAGTATAGGGACTTCTCAAGAGACCCAGTACTTC.

The genes are TRBV28 and TRBJ1-1, with TRBD1 matching over 12 bases. CDR3 length: 19 amino acids. Unmatched junction bases numbered 11, after V lost 3 bases and J lost 0 bases. CDR1 is MDHEN and CDR2 is SYDVKM in the germline V gene. CDR3: CASSFSPGQGAGMNTEAFF. The CDR3 DNA reads TGTGCCAGCAGTTTTTCGCCGGGACAGGGGGCGGGAATGAACACTGAAGCTTTCTTT. Based on the CDR3 plus reference TRBV28 and TRBJ1-1, the full variable domain is DVKVTQSSRYLVKRTGEKVFLECVQDMDHENMFWYRQDPGLGLRLIYFSYDVKMKEKGDIPEGYSVSREKKERFSLILESASTNQTSMYLCASSFSPGQGAGMNTEAFFGQGTRLTVV.